This TCR beta chain was obtained from a study of CD8+ T cells in alopecia areata. Study information: Each day, treated patients took oral tofacitinib twice, at 5 to 10 mg per dose. Affected scalp percentage set treated patients' severity scores. Study results and limitations: Persistence in scalp and blood during tofacitinib was observed for many expanded lesional clones.

In germline, CDR1 is SQVTM, CDR2 ANQGSEA. The length of the CDR3 is 17 residues. Unmatched junction bases numbered 17, after V lost 1 base and J lost 7 bases. The authors extracted RNA and reverse transcribed it into cDNA as the sequencing template. Libraries were prepared by immunoSEQ multiplex PCR; TCRdb keeps only in-frame clonotypes and omits some of them. The sample carries some 110,000 clones, around 58% recorded once. In the case of this clone: What it binds is not known.

Noted treatment: oral pan-JAK inhibitor, 5-10 mg twice daily. The receptor was isolated from a human donor with alopecia areata. This chain joins TRBV29-1 and TRBJ2-3; 7 bases map to TRBD1. The sequencing here drew on CD8+ T cells sorted from blood, taken at week 4, from a patient treated with tofacitinib. The CDR3 region has the DNA TGCAGCGTTGAAGCTACCTCCACAGGGGATGGGGTGCATACGCAGTATTTT. It translates to CSVEATSTGDGVHTQYF.